These 27 T cell receptor beta chains share one sample of origin, sequenced in a study of cytomegalovirus exposure and HLA in healthy donors. The method was immunoSEQ multiplex PCR; TCRdb's version includes in-frame clones alone and lacks a portion of them. The table has around 75,000 clones, approximately 80% seen once. What was sequenced was PBMCs. These receptors all stem from a young man in good health and CMV-seronegative.

This sequence joins TRBV28 and TRBJ1-2; D gene ambiguous. The CDR3 is made up of 21 amino acids. In germline, CDR1 is MDHEN, CDR2 SYDVKM. Trimming cost V 2 bases and J 3 bases, with 31 bases left between them. The CDR3 is CASSLAVGLTQPKPEDYGYTF. The CDR3 coding sequence is TGTGCCAGCAGTTTAGCGGTTGGCCTGACCCAACCCAAACCGGAGGACTATGGCTACACCTTC.

The chain recombines TRBV27 with TRBJ1-5; D is uncertain. In germline, CDR1 is MNHEY, CDR2 SMNVEV (reference sequence). The CDR3 has 13 amino acids. V gave up 3 bases and J gave up 4 bases, with 7 bases separating them. CDR3 residues: CASSFSGNQPQHF. In DNA, the CDR3 is TGTGCCAGCAGTTTTTCGGGAAATCAGCCCCAGCATTTT.

The V gene is TRBV4-2, the J gene TRBJ2-5, with 7 positions matching TRBD1. The CDR3 totals 14 residues. Germline V gene sequence: CDR1 LGHNA, CDR2 YNFKEQ. The ends lost 4 bases at V and 0 bases at J; junction bases unmatched: 2. Here the CDR3 reads CASSPTGYQETQYF. The CDR3, as DNA: TGTGCCAGCAGCCCGACAGGGTACCAAGAGACCCAGTACTTC.

The chain employs TRBV6-1 and TRBJ2-7, with D perhaps matching TRBD1 (5 bases). V lost 1 base and J 3 bases, leaving 7 bases between the germline ends. Germline CDR1 MNHNS, CDR2 SASEGT. This CDR3 region has 13 residues. In DNA, the CDR3 is TGTGCCAGCAGTGAAGGTGACAGCTACGAGCAGTACGTC. Protein product: CASSEGDSYEQYV.

J is TRBJ1-3 and V is TRBV18, with D hard to call. This CDR3 has 14 amino acids. Trimming shortened V by 6 bases and J by 2 bases, and 11 bases separated the two germline ends. Per germline, CDR1 KGHSH and CDR2 LQKENI. The CDR3: CASSPDSPGNTIYF. In DNA form, the CDR3 reads TGTGCCAGCTCCCCGGACTCTCCTGGAAACACCATATATTTT. The whole variable domain, filled in from reference TRBV18 and TRBJ1-3, reads NAGVMQNPRHLVRRRGQEARLRCSPMKGHSHVYWYRQLPEEGLKFMVYLQKENIIDESGMPKERFSAEFPKEGPSILRIQQVVRGDSAAYFCASSPDSPGNTIYFGEGSWLTVV.

The J gene is TRBJ2-7, the V gene TRBV7-2, with 11 bases aligning to TRBD2. The CDR3 length is 16 residues. Germline CDR1 is SGHTA and CDR2 is FQGNSA. Trimming at V came to 1 base and at J to 2 bases, leaving 4 bases not matched to a gene. CDR3 bases: TGTGCCAGCAGCTTAGGTAGCGGGGGGGCCGCCTACGAGCAGTACTTC. Translation: CASSLGSGGAAYEQYF.

The CDR3 DNA reads as TGTGCCAGCAGCATGGGACAGTACAATGAGCAGTTCTTC. Its translation is CASSMGQYNEQFF. The chain employs TRBV7-3 and TRBJ2-1; 7 bases are a match to TRBD1. Germline V gene data show CDR1 as SGHTA and CDR2 as FQGTGA. CDR3 length equals 13 residues. With V trimmed by 5 bases and J by 4 bases, 2 bases remained unmatched. Full variable domain (remainder filled in from reference TRBV7-3 and TRBJ2-1): GAGVSQTPSNKVTEKGKYVELRCDPISGHTALYWYRQSLGQGPEFLIYFQGTGAADDSGLPNDRFFAVRPEGSVSTLKIQRTERGDSAVYLCASSMGQYNEQFFGPGTRLTVL.

V and J are TRBV7-3 and TRBJ2-1, with D tentatively TRBD1 (5 bases). The V and J ends lost 3 bases and 7 bases respectively, with 19 bases between them. Germline V gene data show CDR1 as SGHTA and CDR2 as FQGTGA. The CDR3 loop spans 16 amino acids. CDR3 sequence reads: CASSFVGPGHYNEQFF. In nucleotides, the CDR3 is TGTGCCAGCAGCTTCGTGGGGCCGGGCCATTATAATGAGCAGTTCTTC.

Only a few counts were recorded for this clone. J is TRBJ2-5 and V is TRBV6-1; 7 bases are a match to TRBD2. The CDR3 runs to 15 residues. The V gene's germline CDR1 is MNHNS and CDR2 SASEGT. J lost 0 bases, V lost 3 bases, and 4 bases had no gene match. The CDR3 spells CASSESAGDQETQYF. The CDR3 nucleotides are TGTGCCAGCAGTGAGTCGGCGGGGGACCAAGAGACCCAGTACTTC.

The chain employs TRBV19 and TRBJ2-2; D remains ambiguous. The CDR3 runs to 14 residues. Trimming cost V 8 bases and J 3 bases, with 13 bases left between them. Germline CDR1 and CDR2: LNHDA and SQIVND (reference sequence). The CDR3 bases are TGTGCCAGTCATCGACCGGGTGACACCGGGGAGCTGTTTTTT. It specifies CASHRPGDTGELFF.

The rearrangement links TRBV6-1 to TRBJ1-2, with 11 bases fitting TRBD1. J lost 4 bases, V lost 3 bases, and 7 bases had no gene match. The length of the CDR3 is 16 residues. Germline V lookup: CDR1 MNHNS, CDR2 SASEGT. The CDR3 DNA is TGTGCCAGCAGTGAGCAGGGACAGGGGGTTAGCTATGGCTACACCTTC. Translating gives CASSEQGQGVSYGYTF.

The genes are TRBV19 and TRBJ2-1; tentative D call: TRBD2 (6 bases). Germline lookup yields CDR1 LNHDA and CDR2 SQIVND (reference sequence). V was pared by 3 bases and J by 9 bases, with 9 bases between. The CDR3 spans 12 residues. CDR3 in amino acids: CASSMGGFEQFF. The CDR3 DNA is TGTGCCAGTAGTATGGGGGGATTTGAGCAGTTCTTC. The full variable domain, rest sourced from reference TRBV19 and TRBJ2-1, is DGGITQSPKYLFRKEGQNVTLSCEQNLNHDAMYWYRQDPGQGLRLIYYSQIVNDFQKGDIAEGYSVSREKKESFPLTVTSAQKNPTAFYLCASSMGGFEQFFGPGTRLTVL.

The rearrangement uses TRBV7-2 and TRBJ1-2; D may be TRBD1 (5 bases). V lost 5 bases and J lost 2, with 12 bases in between. The germline CDR1 and CDR2 sequences are SGHTA and FQGNSA. CDR3 size: 14 residues. CDR3 in DNA: TGTGCCAGCAGCCCCGGACAAGAGAACTATGGCTACACCTTC. Its protein is CASSPGQENYGYTF.

CDR3 loop: CASSPTRGNEQFF. CDR3 nucleotides: TGCGCCAGCAGCCCGACCAGAGGCAATGAGCAGTTCTTC. The chain couples TRBV4-3 to TRBJ2-1; D unresolved. Germline-derived CDR1 and CDR2 are LGHNA and YSLEER. CDR3 length: 13 residues. V was shortened by 4 bases and J by 6 bases, with 10 bases between the two germline ends.

The J gene is TRBJ2-7, the V gene TRBV2; maybe TRBD1 (6 bases). This CDR3 is 13 amino acids long. Trimming cost V 2 bases and J 6 bases, with 11 bases left between them. CDR1 and CDR2 (germline): SNHLY, FYNNEI. The CDR3 DNA follows: TGTGCCAGCAGTGAATGGGCAGGGGTCGAGCAGTACGTC. Its protein is CASSEWAGVEQYV.

The chain carries TRBV9 and TRBJ2-2, with a weak D call TRBD1 (6 bases). Germline V CDR1 and CDR2: SGDLS, YYNGEE. CDR3 length: 14 amino acids. Trimming left V 3 bases short and J 2 bases short, with 8 bases between. The CDR3 region has the DNA TGTGCCAGCAGCGACAGGGTTAACACCGGGGAGCTGTTTTTT. This translates into CASSDRVNTGELFF.

This chain connects TRBV6-1 to TRBJ2-6, with 10 bases fitting TRBD1. The CDR3 consists of 16 residues. Unmatched junction bases numbered 0, after V lost 4 bases and J lost 0 bases. The germline CDR1 and CDR2 sequences are MNHNS and SASEGT. The DNA of the CDR3 is TGTGCCAGCAGTGGGACAGGGGGCTCTGGGGCCAACGTCCTGACTTTC. Protein sequence: CASSGTGGSGANVLTF.

J is TRBJ1-2 and V is TRBV9; 7 bases line up with TRBD1. The CDR3 runs to 16 residues. Trimming at V came to 3 bases and at J to 3 bases, leaving 11 bases not matched to a gene. Germline V gives CDR1 SGDLS, CDR2 YYNGEE. The CDR3, as DNA: TGTGCCAGCAGCGCCTTCGAGGGACAGTCAGACTATGGCTACACCTTC. It codes for CASSAFEGQSDYGYTF. Variable domain in full (rest from reference TRBV9 and TRBJ1-2): DSGVTQTPKHLITATGQRVTLRCSPRSGDLSVYWYQQSLDQGLQFLIQYYNGEERAKGNILERFSAQQFPDLHSELNLSSLELGDSALYFCASSAFEGQSDYGYTFGSGTRLTVV.

The chain joins TRBV19 to TRBJ2-2; the D gene is possibly TRBD2 (7 bases). V lost 10 bases and J 4 bases, leaving 13 bases between the germline ends. The CDR3 sequence is 13 residues long. Germline-derived CDR1 and CDR2 are LNHDA and SQIVND (reference sequence). The CDR3 DNA is TGTGCCATCCGACGGGGGGCCACCGGGGAGCTGTTTTTT. It specifies CAIRRGATGELFF.

V usage is TRBV5-1 and J usage is TRBJ1-4; D is possibly TRBD1 (5 bases). The V end was cut by 7 bases, the J end by 2 bases, with 15 bases between. The germline V gene encodes CDR1 SGHRS and CDR2 YFSETQ. The CDR3 has 15 amino acids. Here the CDR3 reads CASSVQGNTNEKLFF. DNA of the CDR3: TGCGCCAGCTCCGTTCAGGGAAATACTAATGAAAAACTGTTTTTT.

The J gene is TRBJ2-3, the V gene TRBV5-1, with TRBD2 as a possible D gene (6 bases). There are 16 residues in the CDR3. The germline V and J ends were trimmed by 4 bases and 0 bases, with 15 bases remaining between them. In germline, CDR1 is SGHRS, CDR2 YFSETQ. CDR3 protein: CASSPVGSGSTDTQYF. The CDR3 nucleotides are TGCGCCAGCAGCCCCGTCGGAAGCGGGAGCACAGATACGCAGTATTTT.

This chain joins TRBV6-1 and TRBJ2-5, with TRBD2 matching over 8 bases. Germline-derived CDR1 and CDR2 are MNHNS and SASEGT. The CDR3 has 17 amino acids. Trimming took 1 base from V and 7 from J; bases not matched to a gene: 14. CDR3 nucleotides: TGTGCCAGCAGTGAAGTCATAGTAGGACTAGCTGTACGGACCCAGTACTTC. Encoded protein: CASSEVIVGLAVRTQYF.

The V and J genes are TRBV4-3 and TRBJ2-1, with D possibly being TRBD1 (5 bases). V was pared by 3 bases and J by 5 bases, with 14 bases between. The CDR3 extends over 15 amino acids. The germline V gene encodes CDR1 LGHNA and CDR2 YSLEER. CDR3 sequence: CASSHLGEINNEQFF. The CDR3 DNA reads as TGCGCCAGCAGCCATTTAGGGGAAATAAACAATGAGCAGTTCTTC.

The rearrangement joins TRBV4-1 to TRBJ1-2, with 8 bases identical to TRBD1. Trimming at V came to 1 base and at J to 4 bases, leaving 8 bases not matched to a gene. CDR1 MGHRA and CDR2 YSYEKL come from the germline V gene. CDR3 length equals 16 residues. CDR3 in DNA: TGCGCCAGCAGCCAAGTCGGGACAGGCACCATCTATGGCTACACCTTC. Translated, it gives CASSQVGTGTIYGYTF.

This clone has ten or more counts. The chain is built from TRBV27 and TRBJ1-5; 9 bases fit TRBD1. The CDR3 covers 14 residues. With 8 bases clipped from V and 3 bases from J, the junction kept 5 bases outside the gene matches. From germline, CDR1 is MNHEY and CDR2 SMNVEV (reference sequence). The CDR3 DNA is TGTGCCAGCCAACAGGGGGCCGACAATCAGCCCCAGCATTTT. Translated: CASQQGADNQPQHF.

The chain has TRBV7-9 and TRBJ2-3; D call uncertain. The CDR3 consists of 15 residues. CDR1 is SEHNR, CDR2 FQNEAQ, per germline (reference sequence). Trimming removed 6 bases at V and 5 bases at J, with 18 bases between. Here the CDR3 DNA reads TGTGCCAGCAGACCCCCCCCCAGGTACGGAGATACGCAGTATTTT. Residues: CASRPPPRYGDTQYF.

This rearrangement joins TRBV11-3 to TRBJ1-3; the match to TRBD1 covers 8 bases. Trimming at V came to 6 bases and at J to 2 bases, leaving 0 bases not matched to a gene. This CDR3 is 13 amino acids long. Per the germline V gene, CDR1 is SGHNT and CDR2 is YENEEA. CDR3 loop: CASRDRAGNTIYF. The DNA of the CDR3 is TGTGCCAGCAGGGACAGGGCTGGAAACACCATATATTTT.